These 18 T cell receptor beta chains share one sample of origin, sequenced in a study of CD8+CD57+ T cells in acquired aplastic anemia. Profiling of TCR beta VDJ combinations and CDR3 sequences used genomic DNA as template. TCRdb called the reads again in MiXCR, with one record for every CDR3 protein. The profile shows some 120,000 distinct CDR3 sequences, 58% of them singletons. All sequencing subjects had displayed CD8+CD57+ cell expansion on flow cytometry. The sequenced sample consisted of sorted CD4+, CD8+, or CD8+CD57+ T cells (not recorded which) from PBMCs. The receptors stem from a human donor with aplastic anemia.

This clonotype has only one observation. This chain connects TRBV2 to TRBJ2-5; D remains unclear. The CDR3 covers 15 residues. CDR1 is SNHLY, CDR2 FYNNEI, per germline. V dropped 3 bases and J dropped 5 bases, with 16 bases sitting between them. DNA for the CDR3: TGTGCCAGCAGTGATGGAGAGGACCCGACGGAGACCCAGTACTTC. Its translation is CASSDGEDPTETQYF.

This sequence joins TRBV10-3 and TRBJ2-1; TRBD2 aligns across 12 bases. Germline CDR1 ENHRY, CDR2 SYGVKD. The junction had 3 bases not matched to a gene; V was cut back by 2 bases and J by 1 base. The CDR3 is 17 amino acids. DNA for the CDR3: TGTGCCATCAGTGAGACTAGCGGGGGGAAGTCCTACAATGAGCAGTTCTTC. Encoded protein: CAISETSGGKSYNEQFF.

The rearrangement links TRBV24-1 to TRBJ1-1; D may be TRBD1 (5 bases). The V and J ends lost 5 bases and 2 bases respectively, with 14 bases between them. The CDR3 runs to 15 residues. Per germline, CDR1 KGHDR and CDR2 SFDVKD. The CDR3 nucleotides are TGTGCCACCAGTGGAACAGGTTCGGCCAACACTGAAGCTTTCTTT. Encoded protein: CATSGTGSANTEAFF.

The chain links TRBV20-1 to TRBJ2-5, with no clear D. The ends were cut back, 1 base at V and 2 bases at J, with 11 bases in the middle. This CDR3 is 14 amino acids long. Germline V gene lookup returns CDR1 DFQATT and CDR2 SNEGSKA (reference sequence). As DNA, the CDR3 is TGCAGTGCTAGAGTTGCAGGCCGGCAAGAGACCCAGTACTTC. This gives the protein CSARVAGRQETQYF.

About this clonotype itself: A much bigger clone sits one base away, suggesting this may be a read error. The chain uses TRBV5-6 and TRBJ2-1, with 10 bases matching TRBD2. Looked up from germline, CDR1 is SGHDT and CDR2 is YYEEEE. Losses at the gene ends were 0 bases for V and 6 bases for J; bases not matched to a gene: 12. This CDR3 contains 18 residues. Here the CDR3 DNA reads TGTGCCAGCAGCTTGGCTACCCGGCTAGCGGGAGACCCCAATGAGCAGTTCTTC. This translates into CASSLATRLAGDPNEQFF.

This chain joins TRBV25-1 and TRBJ2-1, with 7 bases that match TRBD2. V lost 4 bases, J lost 14 bases, and 11 bases stayed unmatched. CDR1 is MGHDK and CDR2 is SYGVNS in the germline V gene. The CDR3 consists of 13 residues. The DNA for the CDR3 is TGTGCCAGCAGTGTCCACGGGGGGAGGGAGGAGTTCTTC. This sequence encodes CASSVHGGREEFF.

The chain recombines TRBV20-1 with TRBJ2-3; D possibly corresponds to TRBD2 (5 bases). The CDR3 has 11 amino acids. Germline assignment: CDR1 DFQATT and CDR2 SNEGSKA (reference sequence). Trimming pared 5 bases from V and 7 bases from J, leaving 10 bases between. CDR3 coding DNA: TGCAGTGCTGCAGAGGGTAATACGCAGTATTTT. Its translation is CSAAEGNTQYF.

This clonotype was found a few times. V gene TRBV9 combines with J gene TRBJ2-3; 8 nucleotides match TRBD2. CDR1 SGDLS and CDR2 YYNGEE come from the germline V gene. The CDR3 length is 15 residues. With V trimmed by 3 bases and J by 6 bases, 9 bases remained unmatched. This chain's CDR3 is CASSAQGRGGDTQYF. DNA of the CDR3: TGTGCCAGCAGCGCACAGGGCCGCGGGGGGGATACGCAGTATTTT.

This clonotype has ten or more counts. Here the CDR3 DNA reads TGTGCCAGTAGTATAAAAGGGGGTACCCACGAGCAGTACTTC. Translating gives CASSIKGGTHEQYF. The chain uses TRBV19 and TRBJ2-7, with D perhaps matching TRBD1 (6 bases). V was shortened by 2 bases and J by 5 bases, with 13 bases between the two germline ends. The CDR3 covers 14 residues. From germline, CDR1 is LNHDA and CDR2 SQIVND (reference sequence).

This rearrangement joins TRBV27 to TRBJ2-5, with 8 bases lining up with TRBD1. V was pared by 6 bases and J by 2 bases, with 5 bases of the junction left unmatched. The CDR3 is 14 residues long. The germline gives CDR1 MNHEY, CDR2 SMNVEV (reference sequence). The CDR3 here is CASRKTGEQETQYF. The CDR3 DNA sequence: TGTGCCAGCAGGAAGACAGGGGAACAAGAGACCCAGTACTTC.

The chain combines TRBV10-3 with TRBJ2-3; 8 bases map to TRBD2. V lost 8 bases and J lost 0; bases outside the gene matches: 4. CDR3 length: 14 residues. The germline CDR1 and CDR2 sequences are ENHRY and SYGVKD. CDR3 loop: CAIGLAGSTDTQYF. CDR3 DNA: TGTGCCATCGGGCTAGCGGGTAGCACAGATACGCAGTATTTT.

The chain links TRBV14 to TRBJ2-1; 8 nucleotides match TRBD2. CDR1 is SGHDN, CDR2 FVKESK, per germline. The length of the CDR3 is 19 residues. V lost 1 base and J lost 4; bases outside the gene matches: 15. CDR3 in DNA: TGTGCCAGCAGCCAAGTACCACACTCGGGGGGGCCACGATACAATGAGCAGTTCTTC. Protein sequence: CASSQVPHSGGPRYNEQFF.

The chain links TRBV24-1 to TRBJ1-4, with TRBD1 identical over 9 bases. Germline CDR1 KGHDR, CDR2 SFDVKD. The length of the CDR3 is 17 residues. V lost 1 base and J lost 5; bases outside the gene matches: 7. As DNA, the CDR3 is TGTGCCACCAGTGATTTCAAGGAAGGGACAGGGAATGAAAAACTGTTTTTT. Amino acids: CATSDFKEGTGNEKLFF.

This sequence joins TRBV10-2 and TRBJ2-7, with 7 bases identical to TRBD2. The V and J ends lost 8 bases and 5 bases, in that order; junction bases with no gene match: 12. The germline CDR1 and CDR2 sequences are WSHSY and SAAADI. The CDR3 runs to 14 residues. The CDR3 region has the DNA TGCGCCAGCTCGAAGCGGGGTACTCCCAACGAGCAGTACTTC. Residues: CASSKRGTPNEQYF.

The chain couples TRBV11-2 to TRBJ1-2; TRBD1 matches at 10 bases. Losses at the gene ends were 1 base for V and 3 bases for J; bases not matched to a gene: 5. Germline assignment: CDR1 SGHAT and CDR2 FQNNGV. The CDR3 spans 16 residues. CDR3 in amino acids: CASSLGGQGTYYGYTF. The DNA of the CDR3 is TGTGCCAGCAGCTTAGGGGGACAGGGGACCTACTATGGCTACACCTTC.

The chain employs TRBV29-1 and TRBJ1-1; 9 bases are shared with TRBD1. Germline V gene sequence: CDR1 SQVTM, CDR2 ANQGSEA. V lost 6 bases, J lost 5 bases, and 10 bases stayed unmatched. The CDR3 runs 14 residues. The CDR3 DNA reads as TGCAGCGTCGATTCCGATGGACAGGGGACTGAAGCTTTCTTT. This translates into CSVDSDGQGTEAFF.

V usage is TRBV10-3 and J usage is TRBJ2-7, with D possibly TRBD2 on 7 matching bases. The CDR3 contains 17 residues. In germline, CDR1 is ENHRY, CDR2 SYGVKD. V was cut by 2 bases and J by 0 bases, with 17 bases left in between. CDR3 in amino acids: CAISEGGGTFVSYEQYF. The CDR3, as DNA: TGTGCCATCAGTGAGGGGGGGGGCACCTTCGTCTCCTACGAGCAGTACTTC.

This sequence joins TRBV7-2 and TRBJ1-6; the D is unclear. V dropped 1 base and J dropped 15 bases, with 7 bases sitting between them. CDR1 SGHTA and CDR2 FQGNSA come from the germline V gene. The CDR3 sequence is 11 residues long. The CDR3, as DNA: TGTGCCAGCAGCTTAGACAGTCTCCTCCACTTT. Translating gives CASSLDSLLHF.